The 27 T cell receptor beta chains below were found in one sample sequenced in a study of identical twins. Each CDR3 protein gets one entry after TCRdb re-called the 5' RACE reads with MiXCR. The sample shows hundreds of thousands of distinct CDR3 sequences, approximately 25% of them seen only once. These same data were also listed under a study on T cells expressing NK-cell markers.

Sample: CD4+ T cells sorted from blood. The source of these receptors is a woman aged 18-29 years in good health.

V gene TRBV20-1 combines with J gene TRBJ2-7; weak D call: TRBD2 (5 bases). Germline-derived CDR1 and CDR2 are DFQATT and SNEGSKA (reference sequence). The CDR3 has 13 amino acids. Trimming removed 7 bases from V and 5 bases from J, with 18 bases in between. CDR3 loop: CSVRTPTRHEQYF. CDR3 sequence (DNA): TGCAGTGTCCGGACTCCCACTCGACACGAGCAGTACTTC.

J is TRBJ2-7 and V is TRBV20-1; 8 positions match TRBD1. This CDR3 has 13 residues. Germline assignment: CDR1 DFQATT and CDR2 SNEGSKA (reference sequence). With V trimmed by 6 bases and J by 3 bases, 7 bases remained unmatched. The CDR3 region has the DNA TGCAGTGCCGCGACAGGGGAGATCTACGAGCAGTACTTC. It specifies CSAATGEIYEQYF.

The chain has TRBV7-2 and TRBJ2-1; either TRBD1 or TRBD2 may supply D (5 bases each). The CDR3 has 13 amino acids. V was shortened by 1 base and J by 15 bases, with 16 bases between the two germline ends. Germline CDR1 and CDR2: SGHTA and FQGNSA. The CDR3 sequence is CASSLGSAWGTFF. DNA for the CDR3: TGTGCCAGCAGCTTAGGCTCCGCTTGGGGGACGTTCTTC.

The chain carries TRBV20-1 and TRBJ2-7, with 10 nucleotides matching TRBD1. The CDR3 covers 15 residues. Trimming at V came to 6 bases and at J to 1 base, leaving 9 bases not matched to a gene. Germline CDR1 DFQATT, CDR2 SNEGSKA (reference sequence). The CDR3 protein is CSAARTGGTSYEQYF. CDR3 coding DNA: TGCAGTGCCGCCCGGACAGGGGGGACTTCCTACGAGCAGTACTTC.

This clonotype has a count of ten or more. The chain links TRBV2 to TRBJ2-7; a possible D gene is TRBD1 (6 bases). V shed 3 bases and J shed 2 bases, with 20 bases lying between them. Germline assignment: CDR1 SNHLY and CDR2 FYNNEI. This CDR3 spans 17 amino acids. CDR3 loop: CASSELLGGRITYEQYF. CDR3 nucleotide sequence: TGTGCCAGCAGTGAGTTATTAGGGGGTAGGATTACCTACGAGCAGTACTTC.

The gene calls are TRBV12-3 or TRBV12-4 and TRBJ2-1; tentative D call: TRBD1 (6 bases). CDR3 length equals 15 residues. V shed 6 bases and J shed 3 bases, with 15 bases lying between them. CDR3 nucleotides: TGTGCCAGCAGGATGAGGGGGACACACTACAATGAGCAGTTCTTC. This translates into CASRMRGTHYNEQFF.

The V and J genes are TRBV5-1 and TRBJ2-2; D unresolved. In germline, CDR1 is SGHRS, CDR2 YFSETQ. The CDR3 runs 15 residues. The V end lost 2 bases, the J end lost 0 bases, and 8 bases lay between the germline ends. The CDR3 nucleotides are TGCGCCAGCAGCTTCTATCACCCGAACACCGGGGAGCTGTTTTTT. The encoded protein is CASSFYHPNTGELFF.

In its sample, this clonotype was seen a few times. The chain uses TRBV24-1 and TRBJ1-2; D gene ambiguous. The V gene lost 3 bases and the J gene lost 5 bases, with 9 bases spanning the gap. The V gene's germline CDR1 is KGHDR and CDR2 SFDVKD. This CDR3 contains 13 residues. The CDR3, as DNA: TGTGCCACCAGTGATCCCGCGGGATATGGCTACACCTTC. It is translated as CATSDPAGYGYTF.

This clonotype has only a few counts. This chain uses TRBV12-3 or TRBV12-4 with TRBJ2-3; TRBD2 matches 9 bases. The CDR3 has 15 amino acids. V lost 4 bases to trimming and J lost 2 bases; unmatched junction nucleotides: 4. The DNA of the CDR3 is TGTGCCAGCAGTTCTACTAGCGGGTACACAGATACGCAGTATTTT. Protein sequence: CASSSTSGYTDTQYF.

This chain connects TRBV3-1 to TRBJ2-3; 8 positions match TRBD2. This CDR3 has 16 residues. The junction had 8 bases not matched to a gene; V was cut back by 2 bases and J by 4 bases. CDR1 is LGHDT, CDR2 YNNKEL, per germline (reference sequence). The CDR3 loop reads CASSQSSGSWADTQYF. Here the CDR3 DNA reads TGTGCCAGCAGCCAATCCAGCGGGAGTTGGGCAGATACGCAGTATTTT.

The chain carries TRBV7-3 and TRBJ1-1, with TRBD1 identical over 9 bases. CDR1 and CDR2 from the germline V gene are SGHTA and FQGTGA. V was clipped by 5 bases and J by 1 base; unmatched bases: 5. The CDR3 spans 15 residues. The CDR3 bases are TGTGCCAGCAGCCCGACAGGGGGTCGGAACACTGAAGCTTTCTTT. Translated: CASSPTGGRNTEAFF.

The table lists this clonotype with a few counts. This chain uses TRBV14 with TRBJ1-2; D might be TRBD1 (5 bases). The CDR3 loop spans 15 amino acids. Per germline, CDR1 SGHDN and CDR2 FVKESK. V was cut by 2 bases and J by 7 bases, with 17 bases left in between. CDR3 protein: CASSQIGTGTSGYTF. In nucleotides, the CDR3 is TGTGCCAGCAGCCAAATCGGTACAGGCACCTCTGGCTACACCTTC.

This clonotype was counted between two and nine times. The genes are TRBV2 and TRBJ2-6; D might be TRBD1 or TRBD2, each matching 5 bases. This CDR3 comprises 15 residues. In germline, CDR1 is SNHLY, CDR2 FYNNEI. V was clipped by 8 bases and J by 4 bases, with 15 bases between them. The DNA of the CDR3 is TGTGCCAGCTGGGGGAGAGTACCAGGGGCCAACGTCCTGACTTTC. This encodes CASWGRVPGANVLTF.

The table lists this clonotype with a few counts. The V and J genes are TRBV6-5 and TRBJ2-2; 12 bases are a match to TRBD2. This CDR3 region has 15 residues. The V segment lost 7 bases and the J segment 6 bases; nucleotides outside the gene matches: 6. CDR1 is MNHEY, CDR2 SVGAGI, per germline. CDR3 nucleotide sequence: TGTGCCAGCACTTGGACTAGCGGGATCGCCGGGGAGCTGTTTTTT. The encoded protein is CASTWTSGIAGELFF.

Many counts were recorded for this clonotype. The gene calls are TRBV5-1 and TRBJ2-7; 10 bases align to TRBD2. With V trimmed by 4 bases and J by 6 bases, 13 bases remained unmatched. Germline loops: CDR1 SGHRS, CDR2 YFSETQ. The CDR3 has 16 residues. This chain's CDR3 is CASSPLLAGGPTEQYF. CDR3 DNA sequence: TGCGCCAGCAGCCCTCTGTTAGCGGGAGGCCCCACCGAGCAGTACTTC.

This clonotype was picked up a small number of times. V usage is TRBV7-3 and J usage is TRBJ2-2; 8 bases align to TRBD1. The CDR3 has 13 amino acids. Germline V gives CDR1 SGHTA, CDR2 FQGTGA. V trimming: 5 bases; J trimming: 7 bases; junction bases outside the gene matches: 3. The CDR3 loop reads CASSRQGNGELFF. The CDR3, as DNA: TGTGCCAGCAGCCGACAGGGGAACGGGGAGCTGTTTTTT.

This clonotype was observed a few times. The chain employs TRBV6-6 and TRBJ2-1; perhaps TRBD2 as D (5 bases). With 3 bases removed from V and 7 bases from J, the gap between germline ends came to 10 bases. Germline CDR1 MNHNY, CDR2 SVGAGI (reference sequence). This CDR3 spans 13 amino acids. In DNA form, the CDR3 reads TGTGCCAGCAGTTATATTCCGGGAAATGAGCAGTTCTTC. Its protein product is CASSYIPGNEQFF.

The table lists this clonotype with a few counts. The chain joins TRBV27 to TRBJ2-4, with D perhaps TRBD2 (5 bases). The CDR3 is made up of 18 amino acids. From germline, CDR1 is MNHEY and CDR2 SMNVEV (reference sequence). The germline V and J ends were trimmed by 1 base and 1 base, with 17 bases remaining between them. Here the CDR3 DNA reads TGTGCCAGCAGTTTATATGGAGGTGGTCTTTTGGCCAAAAACATTCAGTACTTC. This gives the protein CASSLYGGGLLAKNIQYF.

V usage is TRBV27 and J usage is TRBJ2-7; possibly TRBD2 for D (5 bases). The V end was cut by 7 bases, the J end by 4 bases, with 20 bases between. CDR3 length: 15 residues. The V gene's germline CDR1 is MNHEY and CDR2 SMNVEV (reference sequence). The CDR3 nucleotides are TGTGCCAGCAAGGATTTGGGGAGTGGGTTTTACGAGCAGTACTTC. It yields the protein CASKDLGSGFYEQYF.

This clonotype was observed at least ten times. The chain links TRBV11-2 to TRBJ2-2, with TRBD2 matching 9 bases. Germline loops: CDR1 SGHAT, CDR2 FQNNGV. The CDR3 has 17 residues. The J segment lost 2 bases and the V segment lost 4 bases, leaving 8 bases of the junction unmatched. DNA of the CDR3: TGTGCCAGCAGCTCTCGCCTGACTAGCGGAAACACCGGGGAGCTGTTTTTT. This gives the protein CASSSRLTSGNTGELFF.

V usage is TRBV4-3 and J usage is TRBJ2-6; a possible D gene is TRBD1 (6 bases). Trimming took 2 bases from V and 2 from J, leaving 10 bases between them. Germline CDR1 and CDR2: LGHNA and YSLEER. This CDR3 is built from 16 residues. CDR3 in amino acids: CASSQTGSPGANVLTF. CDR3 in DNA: TGCGCCAGCAGCCAAACAGGGTCCCCTGGGGCCAACGTCCTGACTTTC.

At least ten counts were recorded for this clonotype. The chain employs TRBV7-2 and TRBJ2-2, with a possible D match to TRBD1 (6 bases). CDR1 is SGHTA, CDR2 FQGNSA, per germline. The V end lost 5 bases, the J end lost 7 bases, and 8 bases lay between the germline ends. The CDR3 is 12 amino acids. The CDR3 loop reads CASSLQGGELFF. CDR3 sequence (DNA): TGTGCCAGCAGCCTACAGGGCGGGGAGCTGTTTTTT. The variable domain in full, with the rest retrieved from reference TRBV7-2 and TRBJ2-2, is GAGVSQSPSNKVTEKGKDVELRCDPISGHTALYWYRQSLGQGLEFLIYFQGNSAPDKSGLPSDRFSAERTGGSVSTLTIQRTQQEDSAVYLCASSLQGGELFFGEGSRLTVL.

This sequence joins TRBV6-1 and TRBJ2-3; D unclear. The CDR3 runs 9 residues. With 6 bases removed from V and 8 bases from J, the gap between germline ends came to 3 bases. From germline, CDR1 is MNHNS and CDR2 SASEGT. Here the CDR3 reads CASSPTQYF. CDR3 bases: TGTGCCAGCAGCCCTACGCAGTATTTT.

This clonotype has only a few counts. Written as DNA, the CDR3 is TGTGCCACCTTGGACAGGGTGAGAGAAAAACTGTTTTTT. Its protein product is CATLDRVREKLFF. V and J are TRBV6-1 and TRBJ1-4; 8 nucleotides align to TRBD1. There are 13 residues in the CDR3. The junction had 9 bases not matched to a gene; V was cut back by 10 bases and J by 8 bases. Germline V lookup: CDR1 MNHNS, CDR2 SASEGT.

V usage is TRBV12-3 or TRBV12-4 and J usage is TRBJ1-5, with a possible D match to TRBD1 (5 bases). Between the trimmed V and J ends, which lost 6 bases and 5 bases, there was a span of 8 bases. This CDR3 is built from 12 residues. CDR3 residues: CASRSGYQPQHF. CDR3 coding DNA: TGTGCCAGCAGGTCAGGGTATCAGCCCCAGCATTTT.

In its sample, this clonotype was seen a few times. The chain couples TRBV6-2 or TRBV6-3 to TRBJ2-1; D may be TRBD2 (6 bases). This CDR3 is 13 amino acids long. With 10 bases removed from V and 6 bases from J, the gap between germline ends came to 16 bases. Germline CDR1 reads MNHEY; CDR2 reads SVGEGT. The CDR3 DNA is TGTGCCACCCATCGGAGGGGACGCAATGAGCAGTTCTTC. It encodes CATHRRGRNEQFF.

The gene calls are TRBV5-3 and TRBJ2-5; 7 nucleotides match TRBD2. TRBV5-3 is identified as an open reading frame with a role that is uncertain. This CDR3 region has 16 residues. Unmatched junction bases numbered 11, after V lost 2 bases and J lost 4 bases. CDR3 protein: CARSFGGSGIGETQYF. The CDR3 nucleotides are TGTGCCAGAAGCTTCGGCGGGAGTGGAATAGGAGAGACCCAGTACTTC.